The clone carrying this T cell receptor (beta chain) was recorded at least ten times. The entry originates in a study of early T cells in non-severe SARS-CoV-2 infection. TCRdb processed the 5' RACE reads anew with MiXCR; each CDR3 protein has one entry. Seen here are about 83,000 distinct CDR3 sequences, more than 9% observed once, and the top ten hold around 7%. The germline V gene encodes CDR1 SQVTM and CDR2 ANQGSEA. The V gene end was trimmed by 5 bases and the J gene end by 0 bases; junction bases not matched to a gene: 2. The CDR3 contains 14 residues. The sequenced sample was whole blood. The clonotype was recovered from an adult who was a healthcare worker with PCR-confirmed SARS-CoV-2 infection or an uninfected control (not recorded which). The gene calls are TRBV29-1 and TRBJ2-7, with TRBD1 matching over 12 bases. The CDR3 DNA reads TGCAGCGTTCGGGGACAGGGGGCCTCCTACGAGCAGTACTTC. Translation: CSVRGQGASYEQYF.